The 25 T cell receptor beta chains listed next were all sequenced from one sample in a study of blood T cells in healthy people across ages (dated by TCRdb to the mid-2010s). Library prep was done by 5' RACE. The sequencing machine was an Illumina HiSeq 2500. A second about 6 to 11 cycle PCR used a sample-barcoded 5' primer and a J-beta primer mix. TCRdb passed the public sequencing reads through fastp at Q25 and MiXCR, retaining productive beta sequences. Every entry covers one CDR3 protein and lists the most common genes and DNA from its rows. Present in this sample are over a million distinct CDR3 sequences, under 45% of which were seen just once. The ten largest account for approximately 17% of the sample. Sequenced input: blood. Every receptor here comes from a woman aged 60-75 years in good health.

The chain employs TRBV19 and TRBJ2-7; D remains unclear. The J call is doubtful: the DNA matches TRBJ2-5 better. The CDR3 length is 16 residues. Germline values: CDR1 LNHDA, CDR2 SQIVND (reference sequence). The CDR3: CASSQVAANGQETQYF. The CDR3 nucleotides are TGTGCCAGTAGCCAGGTCGCGGCGAATGGCCAAGAGACCCAGTACTTC.

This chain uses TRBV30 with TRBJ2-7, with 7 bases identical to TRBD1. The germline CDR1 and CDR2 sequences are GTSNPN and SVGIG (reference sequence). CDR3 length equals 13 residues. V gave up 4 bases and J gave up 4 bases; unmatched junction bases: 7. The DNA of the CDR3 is TGTGCCTGGAACAGGGGAATTGGGTACGAGCAGTACTTC. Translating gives CAWNRGIGYEQYF.

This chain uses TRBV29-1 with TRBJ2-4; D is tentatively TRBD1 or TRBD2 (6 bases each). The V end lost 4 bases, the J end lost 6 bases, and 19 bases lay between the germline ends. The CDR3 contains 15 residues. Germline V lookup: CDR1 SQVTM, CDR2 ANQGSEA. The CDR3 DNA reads TGCAGCGTTGTTAGGGGGGCGCGTTTGGGAAACATTCAGTACTTC. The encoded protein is CSVVRGARLGNIQYF.

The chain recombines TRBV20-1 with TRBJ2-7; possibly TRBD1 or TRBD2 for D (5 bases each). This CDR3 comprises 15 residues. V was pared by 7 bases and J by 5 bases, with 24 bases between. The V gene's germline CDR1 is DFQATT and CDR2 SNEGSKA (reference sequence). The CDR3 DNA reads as TGCAGTGTCACCCACCCGGGGCCTGGAATCAACGAGCAGTACTTC. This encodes CSVTHPGPGINEQYF.

CDR3 amino acids: CASPGLAGGGEQYF. Written as DNA, the CDR3 is TGTGCCAGCCCGGGACTAGCGGGAGGAGGGGAGCAGTACTTC. The rearrangement uses TRBV2 and TRBJ2-4; 15 bases line up with TRBD2. After removal of 8 bases from V and 13 bases from J, the junction contained 9 bases not matched to a gene. The CDR3 consists of 14 residues. Germline loops: CDR1 SNHLY, CDR2 FYNNEI.

The CDR3 DNA reads as TGTGCCAGCAGTAAAGGGGGAGTGAGGGGCTACGAGCAGTACTTC. Residues: CASSKGGVRGYEQYF. The chain employs TRBV12-3 or TRBV12-4 and TRBJ2-7; maybe TRBD1 (6 bases). V lost 5 bases to trimming and J lost 3 bases, with 17 bases between them. CDR3 length equals 15 residues.

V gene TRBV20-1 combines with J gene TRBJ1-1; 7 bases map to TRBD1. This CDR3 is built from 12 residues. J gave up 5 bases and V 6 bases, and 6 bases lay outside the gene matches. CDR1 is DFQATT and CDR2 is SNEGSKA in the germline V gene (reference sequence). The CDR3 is CSAGGDRTEAFF. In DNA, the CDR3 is TGCAGTGCAGGGGGCGACCGGACTGAAGCTTTCTTT.

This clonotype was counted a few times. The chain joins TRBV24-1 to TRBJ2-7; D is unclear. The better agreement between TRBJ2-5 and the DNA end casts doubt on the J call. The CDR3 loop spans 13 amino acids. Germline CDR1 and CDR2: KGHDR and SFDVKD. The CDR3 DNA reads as TGTGCCACCCCGTTGGAGAGCGAGGAGACCCAGTACTTC. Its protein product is CATPLESEETQYF.

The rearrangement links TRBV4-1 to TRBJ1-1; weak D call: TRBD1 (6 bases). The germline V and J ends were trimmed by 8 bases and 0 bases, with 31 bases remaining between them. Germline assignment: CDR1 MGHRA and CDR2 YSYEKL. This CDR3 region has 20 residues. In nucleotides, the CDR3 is TGCGCCAGCGGCCCACTATCGCATAAGACGGGACACCCCTTGAACACTGAAGCTTTCTTT. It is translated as CASGPLSHKTGHPLNTEAFF.

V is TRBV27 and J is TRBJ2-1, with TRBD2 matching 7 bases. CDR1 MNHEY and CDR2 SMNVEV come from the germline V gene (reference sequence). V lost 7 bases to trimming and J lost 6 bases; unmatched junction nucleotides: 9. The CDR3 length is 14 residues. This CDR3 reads CASTPGLVANEQFF. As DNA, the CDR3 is TGTGCCAGCACTCCAGGACTAGTGGCCAATGAGCAGTTCTTC.

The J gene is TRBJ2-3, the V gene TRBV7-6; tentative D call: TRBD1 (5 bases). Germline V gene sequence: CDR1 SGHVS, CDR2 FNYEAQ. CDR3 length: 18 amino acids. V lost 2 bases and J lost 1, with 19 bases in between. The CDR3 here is CASSLRPNSGFGTDTQYF. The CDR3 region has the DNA TGTGCCAGCAGCTTAAGGCCCAATTCAGGGTTCGGCACAGATACGCAGTATTTT.

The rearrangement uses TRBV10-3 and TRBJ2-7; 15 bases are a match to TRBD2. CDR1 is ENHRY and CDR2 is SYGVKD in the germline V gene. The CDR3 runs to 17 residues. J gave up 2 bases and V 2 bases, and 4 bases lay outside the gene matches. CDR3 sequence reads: CAISEGLAGGFPYEQYF. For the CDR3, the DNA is TGTGCCATCAGTGAGGGACTAGCGGGAGGGTTTCCCTACGAGCAGTACTTC.

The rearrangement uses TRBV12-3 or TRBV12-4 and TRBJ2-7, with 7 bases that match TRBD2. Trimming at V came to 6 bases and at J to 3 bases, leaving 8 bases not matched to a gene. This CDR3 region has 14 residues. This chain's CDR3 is CASRPSGTSYEQYF. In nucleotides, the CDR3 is TGTGCCAGCAGGCCGAGCGGGACGAGCTACGAGCAGTACTTC.

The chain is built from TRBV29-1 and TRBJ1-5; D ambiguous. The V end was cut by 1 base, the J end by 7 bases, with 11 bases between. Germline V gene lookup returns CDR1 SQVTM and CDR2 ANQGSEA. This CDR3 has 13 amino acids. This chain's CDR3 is CSVEVSLGQPQHF. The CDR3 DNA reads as TGCAGCGTTGAAGTTAGCCTCGGACAGCCCCAGCATTTT.

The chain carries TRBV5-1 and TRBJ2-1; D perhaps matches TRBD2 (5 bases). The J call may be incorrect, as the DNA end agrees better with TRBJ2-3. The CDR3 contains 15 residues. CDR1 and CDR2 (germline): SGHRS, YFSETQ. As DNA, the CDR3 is TGCGCCAGCAGGTTGAGGGCTCGCTCCTACAATGAGCAGTATTTT. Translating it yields CASRLRARSYNEQYF.

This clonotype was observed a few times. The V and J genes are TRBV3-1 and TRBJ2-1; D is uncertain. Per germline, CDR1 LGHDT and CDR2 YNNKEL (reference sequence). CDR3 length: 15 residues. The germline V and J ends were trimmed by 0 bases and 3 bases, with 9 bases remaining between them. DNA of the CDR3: TGTGCCAGCAGCCAAGATTTGGCTAACTACAATGAGCAGTTCTTC. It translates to CASSQDLANYNEQFF.

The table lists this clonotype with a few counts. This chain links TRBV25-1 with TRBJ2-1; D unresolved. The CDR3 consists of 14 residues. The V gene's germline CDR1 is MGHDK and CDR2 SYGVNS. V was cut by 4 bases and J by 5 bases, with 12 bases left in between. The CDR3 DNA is TGTGCCAGCAGTGGGCTGGGATCCCACAATGAGCAGTTCTTC. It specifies CASSGLGSHNEQFF.

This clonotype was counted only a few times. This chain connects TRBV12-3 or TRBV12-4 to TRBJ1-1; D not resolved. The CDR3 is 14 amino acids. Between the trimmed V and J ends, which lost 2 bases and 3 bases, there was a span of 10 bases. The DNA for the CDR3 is TGTGCCAGCAGTTTAAGGAGGAAAGACACTGAAGCTTTCTTT. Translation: CASSLRRKDTEAFF.

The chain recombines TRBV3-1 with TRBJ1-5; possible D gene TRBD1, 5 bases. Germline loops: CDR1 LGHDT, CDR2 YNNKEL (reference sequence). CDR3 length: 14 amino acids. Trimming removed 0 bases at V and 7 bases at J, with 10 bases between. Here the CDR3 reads CASSQDGTLQPQHF. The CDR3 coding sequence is TGTGCCAGCAGCCAAGATGGGACGCTGCAGCCCCAGCATTTT.

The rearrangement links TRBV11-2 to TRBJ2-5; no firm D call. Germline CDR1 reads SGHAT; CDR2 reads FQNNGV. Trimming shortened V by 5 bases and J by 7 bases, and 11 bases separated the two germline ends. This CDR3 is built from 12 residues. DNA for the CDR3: TGTGCCAGCAGCCCTGTTCGAGGGACCCAGTACTTC. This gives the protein CASSPVRGTQYF.

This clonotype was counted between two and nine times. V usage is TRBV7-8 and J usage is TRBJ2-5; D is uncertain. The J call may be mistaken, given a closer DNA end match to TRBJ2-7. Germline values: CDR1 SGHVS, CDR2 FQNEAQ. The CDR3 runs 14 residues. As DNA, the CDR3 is TGTGCCAGCAGCTTAGGAAGACCTGAGGACGAGCAGTACTTC. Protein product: CASSLGRPEDEQYF.

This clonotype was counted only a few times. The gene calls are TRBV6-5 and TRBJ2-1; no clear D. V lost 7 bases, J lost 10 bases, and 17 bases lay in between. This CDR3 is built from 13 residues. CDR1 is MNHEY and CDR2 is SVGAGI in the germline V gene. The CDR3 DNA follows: TGTGCCAGCACCCCCCATCAGGCAGGAGAGCAGTTCTTC. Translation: CASTPHQAGEQFF.

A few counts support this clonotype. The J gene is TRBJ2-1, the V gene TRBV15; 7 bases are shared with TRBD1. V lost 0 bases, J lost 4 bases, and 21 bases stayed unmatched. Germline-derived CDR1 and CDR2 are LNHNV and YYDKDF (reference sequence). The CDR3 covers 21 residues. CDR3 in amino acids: CATSRDPPIRQGKNRYNEQFF. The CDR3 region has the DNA TGTGCCACCAGCAGAGATCCACCTATCCGACAGGGAAAGAACCGATACAATGAGCAGTTCTTC.

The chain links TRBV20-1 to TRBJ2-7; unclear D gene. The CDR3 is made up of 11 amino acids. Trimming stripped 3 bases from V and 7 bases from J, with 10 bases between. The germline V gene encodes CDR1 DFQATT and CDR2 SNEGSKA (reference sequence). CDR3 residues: CSASALREQYF. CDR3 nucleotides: TGCAGTGCTAGTGCGCTCCGGGAGCAGTACTTC.

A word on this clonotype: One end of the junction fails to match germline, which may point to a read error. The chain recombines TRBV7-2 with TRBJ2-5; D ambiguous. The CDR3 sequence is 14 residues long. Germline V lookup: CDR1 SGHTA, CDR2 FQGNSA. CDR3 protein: CASSLAPQQGTQYF. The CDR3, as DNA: TGTGCCAGCAGCTTAGCGCCACAGCAAGGGACCCAGTACTTC.